This TCR beta chain derives from a study of blood T cell repertoires in COVID-19 (dated by TCRdb to the early 2020s). About the full investigation: Samples from collaborators originated in the United States, Italy and Spain and spanned both the acute and convalescent phases of COVID-19. The repertoires were made available in a free public database intended to serve as a resource for research on the immune response to SARS-CoV-2. Deeply sampled blood TCRbeta repertoires from subjects exposed to, actively infected with, or recovered from COVID-19 were included in the dataset. The material from the prospective study consisted of cDNA or gDNA derived from T cells, B-cell-depleted T cells, or PBMCs. Where available, HLA class I and class II types were taken from metadata supplied by the sample provider and were not determined by assay-based typing. Samples were obtained from the ongoing ImmuneRACE study (first 160 participants) and from 950 to 1,500 subjects provided by 6 global collaborators. Nearly every sample came with metadata listing a de-identified subject ID, COVID-19 status, age in years and sex. The paper's findings and limits, for the study overall: Clinical and demographic metadata were provided uncurated, with the amount varying by source and participant.

Another Seattle source contributed samples from volunteer blood donors who had recovered from COVID-19. Whole blood was collected in K2EDTA tubes by collaborating institutions according to the institutions' own protocols. For TCRbeta analysis, collaborators shipped samples in one of three forms: frozen whole blood, isolated PBMCs, or DNA extracted from either of those sample types. The immunoSEQ Assay, a bias-controlled multiplex PCR, was used to amplify TCRbeta CDR3 regions from genomic DNA. Under the source paper's analysis protocol: The number of nucleated cells in each sample was estimated from the amplification of reference gene primers within the assay. To quantify the absolute abundance of each unique TCRbeta CDR3 rearrangement, sequence reads were collapsed and filtered. For each sample, productive Simpson clonality was calculated as the square root of Simpson's diversity index across productive rearrangements. Drawn from immuneACCESS, this table holds only the in-frame rearrangements with V and J called that TCRdb kept. Clones are partly lost; checked studies trace under half to an unresolved V gene and leave the rest unexplained. V and J calls and clone size are given by that table; D and trimming were obtained from the DNA. The sample table holds approximately 350,000 clones, of which about 93% were seen once. The ten largest clonotypes hold less than 3.5% of the sample.

This clone was seen just once. Its binding antigen is unknown. No base-level quality is on record; no much larger clone is a single base apart. Input material: peripheral blood. The sequence was obtained from a woman aged 18-35 years who had recovered from COVID-19.

The DNA reads as follows: TGTGCCAGCAGTCCCTTGACAGTGAACACTGAAGCTTTCTTT. The translation is CASSPLTVNTEAFF. The rearranged segments are TRBV27 and TRBJ1-1, with TRBD1 perhaps the D gene, on 5 matching bases. From the cysteine through the phenylalanine, the CDR3 covers 14 amino acids. Left in the record is the CDR3 DNA by itself, 42 bases read in frame from the first base. V gives up 5 bases and J gives up 0 bases, and the segment between their germline ends measures 10 bases. The germline V gene (reference sequence) specifies MNHEY as CDR1 and SMNVEV as CDR2.